Listed here are 21 T cell receptor beta chains from one sample, sequenced in a study of blood T cell repertoires in COVID-19 (dated by TCRdb to the early 2020s). Libraries were made using the immunoSEQ multiplex PCR assay. Held by TCRdb, this immuneACCESS table contains in-frame sequences only and omits some clones. Under half of the omission traces to an unresolved V gene where checked; the cause of the rest is unknown. This sample comprises approximately 300,000 clones, around nine tenths of them detected only once. The ten largest account for less than 3% of the sample. Input material: PBMCs or T cells enriched from blood (not recorded which). The receptors originated from a woman aged 18-30 years who had recovered from COVID-19.

The chain is built from TRBV7-8 and TRBJ2-1, with 11 positions matching TRBD2. Germline CDR1 is SGHVS and CDR2 is FQNEAQ. The CDR3 has 16 amino acids. Unmatched junction bases numbered 4, after V lost 1 base and J lost 5 bases. This CDR3 reads CASSLGLAGLHNEQFF. The CDR3, as DNA: TGTGCCAGCAGCTTAGGACTAGCGGGGTTGCACAATGAGCAGTTCTTC.

The genes are TRBV27 and TRBJ1-1; no clear D. The germline V gene has CDR1 MNHEY and CDR2 SMNVEV (reference sequence). Between the trimmed V and J ends, which lost 5 bases and 5 bases, there was a span of 18 bases. The CDR3 contains 15 residues. This chain's CDR3 is CASSPLRLTDTEAFF. As DNA, the CDR3 is TGTGCCAGCAGTCCTCTCCGACTAACTGATACTGAAGCTTTCTTT.

The chain is built from TRBV27 and TRBJ2-7; D remains ambiguous. The V and J ends lost 5 bases and 0 bases respectively, with 5 bases between them. Germline V gene data show CDR1 as MNHEY and CDR2 as SMNVEV (reference sequence). The CDR3 length is 12 residues. The CDR3 nucleotides are TGTGCCAGCAGTCCCAACTCCTACGAGCAGTACTTC. Protein sequence: CASSPNSYEQYF.

The CDR3 spells CASSPADRISSYEQYF. CDR3 sequence (DNA): TGTGCCAGCTCACCAGCAGACAGGATAAGCTCCTACGAGCAGTACTTC. The rearrangement uses TRBV18 and TRBJ2-7; D might be TRBD1 (6 bases). Trimming removed 2 bases from V and 0 bases from J, with 14 bases in between. This CDR3 comprises 16 residues. Germline lookup yields CDR1 KGHSH and CDR2 LQKENI.

The V call is TRBV10-3, the J call TRBJ2-7; the match to TRBD1 covers 8 bases. CDR3 length: 12 residues. Germline V gene lookup returns CDR1 ENHRY and CDR2 SYGVKD. After removal of 10 bases from V and 5 bases from J, the junction contained 7 bases not matched to a gene. CDR3 residues: CASRQGRDEQYF. The CDR3 nucleotides are TGTGCCAGCAGACAGGGGAGAGACGAGCAGTACTTC.

This chain links TRBV18 with TRBJ2-1; TRBD2 might be the D (6 bases). The CDR3 runs to 14 residues. Germline loops: CDR1 KGHSH, CDR2 LQKENI. V lost 8 bases, J lost 1 base, and 12 bases lay in between. CDR3 DNA sequence: TGTGCCAGCCACCCGGGGGATTCCTACAATGAGCAGTTCTTC. This gives the protein CASHPGDSYNEQFF.

This chain joins TRBV4-1 and TRBJ2-3; 11 bases line up with TRBD2. With V trimmed by 3 bases and J by 2 bases, 7 bases remained unmatched. The CDR3 spans 17 residues. Germline CDR1 is MGHRA and CDR2 is YSYEKL. CDR3 sequence reads: CASSQGGLAVITDTQYF. For the CDR3, the DNA is TGCGCCAGCAGCCAGGGGGGACTAGCGGTGATCACAGATACGCAGTATTTT.

CDR3 DNA sequence: TGTGCCTGGATGCGGCAGTACTATGGCTACACCTTC. Translation: CAWMRQYYGYTF. The J gene is TRBJ1-2, the V gene TRBV30; D is ambiguous. V was pared by 4 bases and J by 3 bases, with 9 bases between. The CDR3 extends over 12 amino acids. The germline V gene has CDR1 GTSNPN and CDR2 SVGIG (reference sequence).

V is TRBV28 and J is TRBJ1-1; a possible D gene is TRBD1 (5 bases). Trimming stripped 11 bases from V and 1 base from J, with 11 bases between. Germline assignment: CDR1 MDHEN and CDR2 SYDVKM. The CDR3 consists of 12 residues. For the CDR3, the DNA is TGTGCCCTGGGGCACCCGAACACTGAAGCTTTCTTT. Its protein product is CALGHPNTEAFF.

This clone has just one count. This rearrangement joins TRBV11-2 to TRBJ1-3, with D perhaps matching TRBD1 (5 bases). The CDR3 is made up of 15 amino acids. The germline V gene encodes CDR1 SGHAT and CDR2 FQNNGV. Trimming removed 6 bases from V and 3 bases from J, with 15 bases in between. CDR3 loop: CASSYSQGFGNTIYF. DNA for the CDR3: TGTGCCAGCAGTTACTCGCAGGGCTTTGGAAACACCATATATTTT.

The CDR3: CASSWKGTAHYTF. The CDR3 region has the DNA TGTGCCAGCAGCTGGAAAGGGACAGCCCACTACACCTTC. The V call is TRBV7-8, the J call TRBJ1-2, with 7 bases lining up with TRBD1. The trim removed 4 bases at V and 10 bases at J, leaving 9 bases unmatched. The CDR3 contains 13 residues. Germline CDR1 SGHVS, CDR2 FQNEAQ.

Here the CDR3 reads CAWKTGVVDTGELFF. In DNA, the CDR3 is TGTGCCTGGAAAACAGGGGTGGTGGACACCGGGGAGCTGTTTTTT. J is TRBJ2-2 and V is TRBV30; 7 nucleotides match TRBD1. This CDR3 has 15 residues. The J segment lost 3 bases and the V segment lost 4 bases, leaving 8 bases of the junction unmatched. Germline values: CDR1 GTSNPN, CDR2 SVGIG (reference sequence). Full variable domain (missing parts from reference TRBV30 and TRBJ2-2): SQTIHQWPATLVQPVGSPLSLECTVEGTSNPNLYWYRQAAGRGLQLLFYSVGIGQISSEVPQNLSASRPQDRQFILSSKKLLLSDSGFYLCAWKTGVVDTGELFFGEGSRLTVL.

This clone was seen a single time. The V and J genes are TRBV5-4 and TRBJ2-1; D unclear. The length of the CDR3 is 16 residues. Germline CDR1 is SGHNT and CDR2 is YYREEE (reference sequence). V shed 4 bases and J shed 8 bases, with 22 bases lying between them. Written as DNA, the CDR3 is TGTGCCAGCAGCCGAAGACTGGATTCCATACGCGATGAGCAGTTCTTC. Its translation: CASSRRLDSIRDEQFF.

The V call is TRBV27, the J call TRBJ2-7; 11 positions agree with TRBD2. V shed 5 bases and J 4 bases; nucleotides not matched to a gene: 13. Germline V lookup: CDR1 MNHEY, CDR2 SMNVEV (reference sequence). CDR3 size: 17 residues. CDR3 in amino acids: CASSLRLPGLAEYEQYF. As DNA, the CDR3 is TGTGCCAGCAGTCTCCGTTTACCGGGACTAGCGGAATACGAGCAGTACTTC.

This clone was seen only once. The chain is built from TRBV9 and TRBJ2-1; TRBD1 agrees at 7 bases. V gave up 0 bases and J gave up 3 bases; unmatched junction bases: 3. The CDR3 has 15 residues. Germline CDR1 reads SGDLS; CDR2 reads YYNGEE. CDR3 amino acids: CASSVDDRDYNEQFF. The CDR3 region has the DNA TGTGCCAGCAGCGTAGATGACAGGGACTACAATGAGCAGTTCTTC.

The CDR3 loop is CASSPRDGTGANVLTF. CDR3 nucleotide sequence: TGTGCCAGCAGCCCCCGTGACGGGACTGGGGCCAACGTCCTGACTTTC. The rearrangement uses TRBV7-7 and TRBJ2-6; D possibly corresponds to TRBD2 (5 bases). This CDR3 spans 16 amino acids. V was clipped by 5 bases and J by 2 bases, with 13 bases between them. CDR1 and CDR2 (germline): SSHAT, FNYEAQ (reference sequence). The variable domain in full, completed from reference TRBV7-7 and TRBJ2-6, reads GAGVSQSPRYKVTKRGQDVTLRCDPISSHATLYWYQQALGQGPEFLTYFNYEAQPDKSGLPSDRFSAERPEGSISTLTIQRTEQRDSAMYRCASSPRDGTGANVLTFGAGSRLTVL.

The V and J genes are TRBV10-3 and TRBJ1-1; D ambiguous. Germline V gene sequence: CDR1 ENHRY, CDR2 SYGVKD. V was trimmed by 2 bases and J by 0 bases, leaving 13 bases between them. The CDR3 loop spans 16 amino acids. CDR3 protein: CAISEVEGVMNTEAFF. The CDR3 DNA sequence: TGTGCCATCAGTGAGGTTGAGGGTGTAATGAACACTGAAGCTTTCTTT.

V usage is TRBV6-1 and J usage is TRBJ2-7, with D possibly matching TRBD2 (7 bases). From germline, CDR1 is MNHNS and CDR2 SASEGT. The CDR3 consists of 15 residues. Trimming cost V 2 bases and J 5 bases, with 16 bases left between them. The CDR3 loop reads CASSEYDAGAHEQYF. CDR3 bases: TGTGCCAGCAGTGAATATGACGCGGGGGCCCACGAGCAGTACTTC.

V and J are TRBV5-6 and TRBJ2-1; 7 bases align to TRBD1. V lost 4 bases, J lost 0 bases, and 7 bases stayed unmatched. Germline V gene sequence: CDR1 SGHDT, CDR2 YYEEEE. The length of the CDR3 is 16 residues. The CDR3, as DNA: TGTGCCAGCAGCCAGCTGGGACAGAACTCCTACAATGAGCAGTTCTTC. It yields the protein CASSQLGQNSYNEQFF.

The gene calls are TRBV7-2 and TRBJ2-3; the D is unclear. Trimming stripped 7 bases from V and 0 bases from J, with 14 bases between. CDR1 SGHTA and CDR2 FQGNSA come from the germline V gene. CDR3 size: 15 residues. In DNA form, the CDR3 reads TGTGCCAGCACTCAACCCCTAATCAGCACAGATACGCAGTATTTT. Translation gives CASTQPLISTDTQYF.

The chain uses TRBV28 and TRBJ2-7; D is perhaps TRBD1 (5 bases). The V gene lost 3 bases and the J gene lost 1 base, with 13 bases spanning the gap. Germline assignment: CDR1 MDHEN and CDR2 SYDVKM. The CDR3 has 15 amino acids. This CDR3 reads CASSLVTGTSYEQYF. The CDR3 DNA follows: TGTGCCAGCAGTTTGGTAACAGGTACTTCCTACGAGCAGTACTTC.